The 3 T cell receptor beta chains given below trace back to one sample, sequenced in a study of blood T cells in healthy people across ages. Then a second PCR, running about 7 to 11 cycles, was carried out with a sample-barcoded 5' primer and a J-beta primer mix. TCRdb analysed the 5' RACE reads with MiXCR anew, one entry per CDR3 protein. The data contain over 600,000 distinct CDR3 sequences, roughly 21% of them singletons. Sequencing was carried out using blood. Receptor source: a man aged 65 to 85 in good health.

This chain links TRBV5-1 with TRBJ2-1, with 8 bases lining up with TRBD2. V dropped 2 bases and J dropped 6; count of bases not matched to a gene: 7. Germline V gives CDR1 SGHRS, CDR2 YFSETQ. The CDR3 sequence is 15 residues long. The CDR3 nucleotides are TGCGCCAGCAGCTTTCCCAGCGGGGGTCTCAATGAGCAGTTCTTC. Residues: CASSFPSGGLNEQFF.

This clonotype was detected a few times. The chain joins TRBV7-8 to TRBJ2-7; no firm D call. Germline loops: CDR1 SGHVS, CDR2 FQNEAQ. V shed 3 bases and J shed 7 bases, with 13 bases lying between them. The CDR3 totals 13 residues. CDR3 DNA sequence: TGTGCCAGCAGCTTGTACCCGGGCCAAGAGCAGTACTTC. It translates to CASSLYPGQEQYF.

Notes on this clonotype: Compared with germline, one end of the junction differs, possibly owing to a read error. The CDR3 bases are TGCGGTGCTAGACGGCTAGCGGGAGCGGCAGATACGCAGTATTTT. Translated, it gives CGARRLAGAADTQYF. The chain carries TRBV20-1 and TRBJ2-3; TRBD2 aligns across 10 bases. CDR3 size: 15 residues. Germline V gives CDR1 DFQATT, CDR2 SNEGSKA (reference sequence).